The entry that follows covers one T cell receptor beta chain sequence. As yet, its antigen is unknown. This sample is part of a study of chemoradiotherapy in HPV16-positive cancers. Across the study: Candidate HPV-specific clones and shared TCR motifs came from a couple of HPV16-positive patients. General study results and limits: Only a couple of HPV16-positive patients supplied the functional HPV-specificity definition.

Over chemoradiotherapy, repertoires were sampled more than once. TCRdb's copy holds only in-frame clones and misses some; the assay was immunoSEQ multiplex PCR. Of about 29,000 clones in the sample, about 91% were seen once. The CDR3 has 14 residues. Germline V gene lookup returns CDR1 SGHDT and CDR2 YYEEEE. The J segment lost 7 bases and the V segment lost 2 bases, leaving 3 bases of the junction unmatched. This receptor was identified in a human donor with HPV-associated anogenital cancer. The chain has TRBV5-6 and TRBJ2-2; 9 positions match TRBD1. The material sequenced was blood, taken from a patient who underwent chemoradiotherapy. The CDR3 loop reads CASSFRQGDGELFF. CDR3 nucleotides: TGTGCCAGCAGCTTCCGACAGGGGGACGGGGAGCTGTTTTTT.